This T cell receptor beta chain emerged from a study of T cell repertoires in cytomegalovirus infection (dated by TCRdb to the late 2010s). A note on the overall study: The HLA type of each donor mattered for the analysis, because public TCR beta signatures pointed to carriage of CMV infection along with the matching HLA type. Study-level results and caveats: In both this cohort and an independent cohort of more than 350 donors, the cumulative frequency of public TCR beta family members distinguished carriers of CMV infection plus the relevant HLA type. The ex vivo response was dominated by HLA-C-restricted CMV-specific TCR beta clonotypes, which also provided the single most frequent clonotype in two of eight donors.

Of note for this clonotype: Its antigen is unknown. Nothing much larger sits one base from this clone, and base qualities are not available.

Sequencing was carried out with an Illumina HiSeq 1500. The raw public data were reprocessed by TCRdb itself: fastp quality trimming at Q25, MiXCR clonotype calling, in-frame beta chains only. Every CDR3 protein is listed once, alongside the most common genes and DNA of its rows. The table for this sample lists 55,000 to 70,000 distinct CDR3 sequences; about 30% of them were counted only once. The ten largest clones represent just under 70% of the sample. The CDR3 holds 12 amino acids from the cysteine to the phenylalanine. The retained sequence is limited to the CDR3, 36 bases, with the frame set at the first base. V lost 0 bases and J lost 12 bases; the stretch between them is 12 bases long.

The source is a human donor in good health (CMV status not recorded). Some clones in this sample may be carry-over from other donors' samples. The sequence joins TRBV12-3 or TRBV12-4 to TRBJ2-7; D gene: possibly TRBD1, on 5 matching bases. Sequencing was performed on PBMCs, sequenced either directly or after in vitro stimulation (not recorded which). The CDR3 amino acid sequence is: CASSLAQGRPYF. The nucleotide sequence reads TGTGCCAGCAGTTTAGCGCAGGGTAGGCCGTACTTC.